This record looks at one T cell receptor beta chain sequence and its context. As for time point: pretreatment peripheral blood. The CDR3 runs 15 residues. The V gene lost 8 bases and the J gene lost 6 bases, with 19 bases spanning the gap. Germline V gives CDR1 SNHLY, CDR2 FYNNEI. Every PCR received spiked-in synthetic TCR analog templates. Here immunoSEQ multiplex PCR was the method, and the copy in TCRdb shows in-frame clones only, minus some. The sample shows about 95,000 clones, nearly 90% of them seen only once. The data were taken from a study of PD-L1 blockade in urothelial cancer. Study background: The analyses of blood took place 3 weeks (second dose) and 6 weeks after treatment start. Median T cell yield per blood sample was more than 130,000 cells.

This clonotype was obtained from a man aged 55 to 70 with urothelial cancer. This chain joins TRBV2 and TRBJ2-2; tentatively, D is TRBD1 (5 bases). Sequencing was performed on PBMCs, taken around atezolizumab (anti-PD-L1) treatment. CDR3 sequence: CASRRQRSLPGELFF. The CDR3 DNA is TGTGCCAGCCGCAGACAGAGGTCCCTCCCCGGGGAGCTGTTTTTT.